Listed below are T cell receptor beta chains from one sample, sequenced in a study of shared clonotypes between healthy human individuals. Measured with immunoSEQ multiplex PCR; TCRdb has only the in-frame clones, and not every one. The sample lists about 480,000 clones, about 80% occurring once. Sequencing used PBMCs. These receptors were collected from a woman aged 35 to 49 in good health. Some clones in this sample may be carry-over from other donors' samples. CDR3s include the opening cysteine and the closing phenylalanine or tryptophan. D genes are given only for firm matches. Some rows have no size entry. The others give once, few or many, or a class for an expanded clone.

>TRBD1|TRBJ1-1|TRBV7-3|-
CASSVTGVLDTEAFF
TGTGCCAGCAGCGTGACAGGGGTTCTGGACACTGAAGCTTTCTTT
>TRBD2|TRBJ2-1|TRBV9|-
CASSVGSREGYNEQFF
TGTGCCAGCAGCGTAGGATCGCGGGAGGGCTACAATGAGCAGTTCTTC
>TRBD1|TRBJ1-1|TRBV7-9|-
CASSLGFTGESEAFF
TGTGCCAGCAGCTTAGGTTTCACAGGGGAAAGCGAAGCTTTCTTT
>-|TRBJ1-1|TRBV5-1|-
CASSLEGRGTEAFF
TGCGCCAGCAGCTTGGAGGGCCGGGGGACTGAAGCTTTCTTT
>-|TRBJ2-7|TRBV7-3|-
CASSLTGPGSSYEQYF
TGTGCCAGCAGCTTAACGGGACCCGGCAGCTCCTACGAGCAGTACTTC
>-|TRBJ2-7|TRBV28|few
CASPLQGTVCEQYF
TGTGCCAGCCCCCTCCAGGGAACCGTCTGCGAGCAGTACTTC
>-|TRBJ1-3|TRBV5-4|-
CASSLDTSGNTIYF
TGTGCCAGCAGCTTGGATACCTCTGGAAACACCATATATTTT
>-|TRBJ1-1|TRBV15|-
CATSLDWSEAFF
TGTGCCACCTCCCTCGATTGGTCTGAAGCTTTCTTT
>TRBD2|TRBJ2-2|TRBV10-3|-
CAISELPGTTNTGELFF
TGTGCCATCAGTGAGTTACCCGGGACTACAAACACCGGGGAGCTGTTTTTT
>TRBD1|TRBJ1-2|TRBV28|-
CASSPPGQGAYGYTF
TGTGCCAGCAGTCCACCGGGACAGGGGGCCTATGGCTACACCTTC
>TRBD1|TRBJ2-1|TRBV4-1|few
CASSHPLRDRVSNNEQFF
TGCGCCAGCAGCCACCCTCTCCGGGACAGGGTTTCGAACAATGAGCAGTTCTTC
>TRBD1|TRBJ1-3|TRBV4-2|-
CASSQVGTGVGNTIYF
TGTGCCAGCAGCCAGGTCGGTACAGGGGTTGGAAACACCATATATTTT
>-|TRBJ2-1|TRBV5-5|once
CASNWAGRPYNEQFF
TGTGCCAGCAATTGGGCCGGCCGGCCCTACAATGAGCAGTTCTTC
>TRBD1|TRBJ1-5|TRBV10-3|-
CATSTGTLSNQPQHF
TGTGCCACCTCGACAGGGACCCTTTCCAATCAGCCCCAGCATTTT
>-|TRBJ2-1|TRBV5-5|-
CASSRDRFDYNEQFF
TGTGCCAGCAGCCGTGACAGATTCGATTACAATGAGCAGTTCTTC
>-|TRBJ1-1|TRBV7-2|-
CASSFGSNTEAFF
TGTGCCAGCAGCTTCGGGTCGAACACTGAAGCTTTCTTT
>-|TRBJ1-3|TRBV29-1|medium-sized
CSGGRADGNTIYF
TGCAGCGGTGGTAGGGCAGACGGAAACACCATATATTTT
>TRBD2|TRBJ2-2|TRBV5-5|-
CASSLEGLAGELFF
TGTGCCAGCAGCTTGGAGGGACTAGCGGGGGAGCTGTTTTTT
>TRBD2|TRBJ2-7|TRBV5-1|-
CASSLGLAGDQQYF
TGCGCCAGCAGCTTGGGGCTAGCGGGAGACCAGCAGTACTTC
>TRBD1|TRBJ2-5|TRBV2|-
CASSAGQYQETQYF
TGTGCCAGCAGTGCGGGACAGTACCAAGAGACCCAGTACTTC
>TRBD2|TRBJ2-1|TRBV7-9|once
CASSLAGRLAGNNEQFF
TGTGCCAGCAGCTTAGCGGGTCGACTAGCGGGAAACAATGAGCAGTTCTTC
>TRBD1|TRBJ2-1|TRBV7-2|-
CASRIKTGAYNEQFF
TGTGCCAGCCGAATTAAGACAGGGGCGTACAATGAGCAGTTCTTC
>-|TRBJ1-1|TRBV30|-
CAWKGTTNTEAFF
TGTGCCTGGAAGGGGACAACGAACACTGAAGCTTTCTTT
>TRBD2|TRBJ2-1|TRBV11-2|-
CASSLLGLAGSEQFF
TGTGCCAGCAGCCTACTGGGACTAGCTGGAAGTGAGCAGTTCTTC
>TRBD2|TRBJ2-5|TRBV7-9|-
CASRKRESYQETQYF
TGTGCCAGCAGAAAGCGGGAGTCGTACCAAGAGACCCAGTACTTC
>TRBD2|TRBJ2-5|TRBV28|-
CASSFGTVWGGETQYF
TGTGCCAGCAGTTTTGGTACAGTCTGGGGGGGGGAGACCCAGTACTTC
>TRBD2|TRBJ2-7|TRBV9|once
CASSQTVGTSGFYEQYF
TGTGCCAGCAGCCAAACCGTGGGGACTAGCGGTTTCTACGAGCAGTACTTC
>TRBD2|TRBJ2-1|TRBV27|-
CASSSPHSSGRDNEQFF
TGTGCCAGCAGTTCGCCCCACTCTAGCGGGAGGGACAATGAGCAGTTCTTC
>-|TRBJ2-1|TRBV11-2|-
CASSFQGLPGNEQFF
TGTGCCAGCAGCTTTCAAGGTCTTCCCGGGAATGAGCAGTTCTTC
>TRBD2|TRBJ2-1|TRBV11-2|-
CASSFAGDDEQFF
TGTGCCAGCAGCTTTGCGGGAGACGATGAGCAGTTCTTC
>TRBD1|TRBJ2-2|TRBV5-1|once
CASSFLTGSGTGELFF
TGCGCCAGCAGCTTCTTGACAGGGTCGGGGACCGGGGAGCTGTTTTTT
>TRBD2|TRBJ2-1|TRBV18|few
CASSPEAGAYNEQFF
TGTGCCAGCTCACCTGAAGCGGGAGCCTACAATGAGCAGTTCTTC
>TRBD2|TRBJ2-1|TRBV15|-
CATSSVGLAGGGSYNEQFF
TGTGCCACCAGCAGTGTAGGACTAGCGGGAGGGGGGTCCTACAATGAGCAGTTCTTC
>-|TRBJ1-2|TRBV18|once
CASTEQGPSYGYTF
TGTGCCAGCACCGAGCAGGGTCCCTCCTATGGCTACACCTTC
>-|TRBJ2-1|TRBV5-8|-
CASSLPGTKQFF
TGTGCCAGCAGCTTGCCGGGGACAAAGCAGTTCTTC
>TRBD2|TRBJ2-5|TRBV30|-
CAWRGLAGVGTQYF
TGTGCCTGGAGGGGACTAGCGGGAGTGGGGACCCAGTACTTC
>TRBD1|TRBJ1-2|TRBV28|-
CASIGGWTGVYGYTF
TGTGCCAGCATCGGGGGCTGGACAGGTGTTTATGGCTACACCTTC
>-|TRBJ1-1|TRBV28|-
CASSFPGLGGIGTEAFF
TGTGCCAGCAGTTTCCCCGGTTTAGGGGGAATAGGCACTGAAGCTTTCTTT
>-|TRBJ1-1|TRBV9|-
CASSVGRVMSTEAFF
TGTGCCAGCAGCGTAGGGAGGGTGATGAGCACTGAAGCTTTCTTT
>-|TRBJ2-1|TRBV7-3|-
CANSPRASFYNEQFF
TGTGCCAACAGCCCGCGAGCATCGTTCTACAATGAGCAGTTCTTC
>-|TRBJ2-1|TRBV10-3|-
CAISESMTGSYNEQFF
TGTGCCATCAGTGAGTCGATGACCGGCTCCTACAATGAGCAGTTCTTC
>-|TRBJ2-3|TRBV19|-
CASQHAGGRSTDTQYF
TGTGCCAGTCAACACGCCGGGGGCCGTAGCACAGATACGCAGTATTTT
>-|TRBJ1-4|TRBV6-1|-
CASRIATNEKLFF
TGTGCCAGCAGAATAGCTACTAATGAAAAACTGTTTTTT
>-|TRBJ2-3|TRBV25-1|-
CASSEWAGQTSTDTQYF
TGTGCCAGCAGTGAATGGGCAGGCCAAACGAGCACAGATACGCAGTATTTT
>-|TRBJ2-6|TRBV9|-
CASSSQNSGANVLTF
TGTGCCAGCAGTTCTCAAAACTCTGGGGCCAACGTCCTGACTTTC
>-|TRBJ1-6|TRBV5-1|-
CASSLEQGPPLHF
TGCGCCAGCAGCTTGGAACAGGGTCCACCCCTCCACTTT
>-|TRBJ1-4|TRBV4-2|few
CASSQARREKLFF
TGTGCCAGCAGCCAAGCCCGACGCGAAAAACTGTTTTTT